The clone carrying this T cell receptor beta chain has a single count. This CDR3 has 16 residues. V lost 4 bases and J lost 0; bases outside the gene matches: 4. Germline values: CDR1 SGDLS, CDR2 YYNGEE. Cohorts were based on clinical histories the participants reported. The data derive from a study of blood T cell repertoires in COVID-19. For the study at large: Sources were T cells, B-cell-depleted T cells, or PBMCs; the material itself was cDNA or gDNA.

As handled by the study authors: Quantification of nucleated cells was approximated via reference gene primer amplification. Repertoires were generated with immunoSEQ multiplex PCR, while TCRdb's copy carries only in-frame clones and drops some. For V, J and clone size, that table is used; D and trimming come from the DNA. The table has about 400,000 clones, approximately 87% seen once; the top ten hold 0.97%. The chain is built from TRBV9 and TRBJ2-2; 9 bases agree with TRBD2. Sequences were obtained from PBMCs or T cells enriched from blood (not recorded which). The TCR was taken from a woman in her 30s with acute COVID-19. The CDR3 is CASSPASGANTGELFF. CDR3 DNA: TGTGCCAGCAGCCCCGCTAGCGGGGCGAACACCGGGGAGCTGTTTTTT.